Below, 2 T cell receptor beta chains from the same sample are listed, as sequenced in a study of blood T cells in healthy people across ages. Primed by a sample-barcoded 5' primer and a J-beta primer mix, a second PCR proceeded for about 7 to 11 cycles. A single record per CDR3 protein comes from TCRdb applying MiXCR to the 5' RACE reads. The sample includes more than 650,000 distinct CDR3 sequences, 20% to 25% of them seen just once. Sequences were obtained from blood. These receptor sequences come from a man in his 70s in good health.

V is TRBV7-8 and J is TRBJ2-2; 8 bases line up with TRBD2. The CDR3 runs to 15 residues. Per germline, CDR1 SGHVS and CDR2 FQNEAQ. The junction had 9 bases not matched to a gene; V was cut back by 5 bases and J by 7 bases. The CDR3 nucleotides read TGTGCCAGCAGCCCCCGGGGGGGCAGGTTCGGGGAGCTGTTTTTT. It is translated as CASSPRGGRFGELFF.

The CDR3 bases are TGTGCCAGTAGTAAGGGAATTCAAGAGACCCAGTACTTC. It yields the protein CASSKGIQETQYF. This rearrangement joins TRBV19 to TRBJ2-5; D unclear. From germline, CDR1 is LNHDA and CDR2 SQIVND (reference sequence). This CDR3 region has 13 residues. V was shortened by 4 bases and J by 2 bases, with 8 bases between the two germline ends. The full variable domain, completed using reference TRBV19 and TRBJ2-5, is DGGITQSPKYLFRKEGQNVTLSCEQNLNHDAMYWYRQDPGQGLRLIYYSQIVNDFQKGDIAEGYSVSREKKESFPLTVTSAQKNPTAFYLCASSKGIQETQYFGPGTRLLVL.